Below are 2 T cell receptor beta chains sequenced from a single sample in a study of T-cell memory formation after mild COVID-19. One entry per CDR3 protein results from TCRdb running MiXCR on the 5' RACE reads. The sample carries hundreds of thousands of distinct CDR3 sequences, roughly 20% recorded once. Material: PBMCs or a T cell subset sorted from them (not recorded which). These receptor sequences come from an adult woman who had mild COVID-19 (a few samples of this study predate the infection). Cell type and time point are not known.

The V and J genes are TRBV29-1 and TRBJ2-1, with 13 bases identical to TRBD2. This CDR3 region has 18 residues. Germline CDR1 reads SQVTM; CDR2 reads ANQGSEA. Trimming cost V 6 bases and J 0 bases; bases outside gene matches: 11. CDR3: CSVGTSGGVFSSYNEQFF. The CDR3 DNA is TGCAGCGTCGGTACTAGCGGGGGGGTTTTCAGCTCCTACAATGAGCAGTTCTTC.

This clonotype was seen more than once but under ten times. This chain joins TRBV5-6 and TRBJ1-1, with 8 bases identical to TRBD1. The CDR3 covers 14 residues. Germline assignment: CDR1 SGHDT and CDR2 YYEEEE. Unmatched junction bases numbered 4, after V lost 2 bases and J lost 4 bases. Here the CDR3 DNA reads TGTGCCAGCAGCTTTGTGGACAGGGTCACTGAAGCTTTCTTT. The encoded protein is CASSFVDRVTEAFF.